This T cell receptor beta chain was recovered during a study of blood T cell repertoires in COVID-19. Germline V gene data show CDR1 as SGHDT and CDR2 as YYEEEE. CDR3 length: 17 amino acids. Trimming cost V 2 bases and J 3 bases, with 18 bases left between them. Authors' analysis steps: Cell counts per sample came from amplifying reference gene primers. The table came from immunoSEQ multiplex PCR; TCRdb's copy has only in-frame clones and leaves some out. V, J and clone size were drawn from that table, and D and trimming were deduced from the DNA. The repertoire holds under 120,000 clones, 70% to 80% seen once, with about 20% in the top ten.

This chain links TRBV5-6 with TRBJ1-3; D uncertain. The sequencing sample was made of peripheral blood. The receptor's source is a man between 65 and 85 years old with active or convalescent COVID-19. The CDR3 sequence is CASSFPTAAGSGNTIYF. CDR3 nucleotide sequence: TGTGCCAGCAGCTTCCCAACAGCTGCCGGGAGTGGAAACACCATATATTTT.